This T cell receptor (beta chain) stems from a study of identical twins (dated by TCRdb to the mid-2010s). As for the study more broadly: The study deep-sequenced TCR alpha and beta repertoires from monozygotic twins, unrelated adults of various ages and cord blood to test whether fetal clonotypes persist. Replicate twin experiments were performed at different times using different library preparation protocols to rule out contamination.

Study-wide findings and limitations: Because the same donors could not be followed over many years, conclusions were based on cross-sectional statistical analysis. The excess sharing between twins in beta out-of-frame sequences was weaker because fewer shared sequences reduced the signal-to-noise ratio. Fewer insertions were carried by abundant cord blood beta clonotypes, a similar but weaker trend appeared in young adult naive repertoires, and no such trend appeared in memory repertoires. Zero-insertion analyses could be partly confounded by invariant T cells such as MAIT and iNKT, although diverse VJ usage argued against such confounding for most clonotypes. Out-of-frame TCR alpha sequences shared between twins showed an excess of low generation-probability sequences compared with coincidental sharing between unrelated individuals. In monozygotic twins, out-of-frame TCR alpha sharing was systematically underestimated by recombination models, although the models agreed with sharing between unrelated individuals.

Library preparation employed 5' RACE. Sequencing took place on an Illumina HiSeq 2000. A universal primer binding site was added through template switching, and the final cDNA carried a unique molecular identifier so that TCR cDNA molecules could be counted accurately. Specific primers in the conserved constant-segment region were used to synthesize first-strand cDNA for the TCR alpha and beta chains. To control for contamination, every cDNA library was double barcoded, receiving both a SMART-Mk sample barcode and Illumina barcodes. Two successive PCR steps introduced TruSeq adapter sequences along with Illumina sample barcodes. The Illumina HiSeq platform was used with custom primers to sequence TCR alpha and beta cDNA libraries. As for the authors' bioinformatics: MiGEC was used to process raw reads and extract unique molecular identifiers, and MiXCR was used to find CDR3 positions. Recombination models were inferred per individual with the repgenHMM and IGoR tools using an EM algorithm. The analysis of shared clonotypes was done with the tcR package in R, with sharing normalized by the product of cloneset sizes. To study raw recombination without the effects of thymic and clonal selection, out-of-frame nonproductive sequences were analyzed. The public reads were reprocessed in TCRdb via fastp at Q25 and MiXCR, keeping in-frame beta chains. Identical CDR3 protein sequences are pooled into one entry, listed with their most common genes and DNA. The V and J calls follow TCRdb's processing rather than the paper's. For this sample there are more than 250,000 distinct CDR3 sequences; around 8.8% appear just once. Of the sample, 2.1% falls within the top ten clones.

Only healthy Caucasian donors were included. The twin cohort comprised three pairs of female monozygotic twins, all aged about 18 to 29 years. Miltenyi CD45RO+ enrichment and human naive T-cell isolation kits were used to isolate memory (CD45RO+) and naive T cells from PBMC. V was cut back by 5 bases and J by 2 bases, leaving a gap of 8 bases between them. CDR1 and CDR2, per the germline V gene, are MDHEN and SYDVKM. The CDR3 numbers 13 residues from cysteine through phenylalanine. Only the CDR3 DNA stays, 39 bases, in frame from base 1. This clonotype was counted at least ten times. Its binding antigen is unknown. Qualities for individual bases were not recorded, and no much larger clone is one base off. The sample also formed part of further work on yellow fever vaccine responses in identical twins. The other study reports the following: According to the authors, in identical twins the way T cells responded to vaccination appeared partly convergent and partly personalized. In the study, vaccine-responding T cell clones were precisely tracked in identical twins.

The sequence joins TRBV28 to TRBJ2-3; a tentative D call is TRBD1 (6 bases match). Sequences were obtained from memory (CD45RO+) T cells sorted from blood. What the cell subset or site label conveys for this sample: CD45RO+ enriched T cells. This clonotype was obtained from a woman between 18 and 29 years old in good health. CDR3 protein: CASSRTATDTQYF. The nucleotide sequence reads as follows: TGTGCCAGCAGTCGGACAGCCACAGATACGCAGTATTTT.